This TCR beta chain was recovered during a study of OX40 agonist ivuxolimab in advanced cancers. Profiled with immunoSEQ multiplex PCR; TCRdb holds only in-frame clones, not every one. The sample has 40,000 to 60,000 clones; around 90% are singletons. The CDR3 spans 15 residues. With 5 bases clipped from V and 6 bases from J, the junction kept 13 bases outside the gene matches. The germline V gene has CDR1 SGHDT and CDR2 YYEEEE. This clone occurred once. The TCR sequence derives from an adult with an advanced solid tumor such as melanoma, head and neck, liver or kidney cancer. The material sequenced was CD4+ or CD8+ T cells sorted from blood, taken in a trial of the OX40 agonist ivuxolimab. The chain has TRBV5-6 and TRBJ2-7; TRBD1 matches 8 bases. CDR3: CASSPVWRTGIEQYF. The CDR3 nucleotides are TGTGCCAGCAGTCCAGTGTGGAGGACAGGGATCGAGCAGTACTTC.